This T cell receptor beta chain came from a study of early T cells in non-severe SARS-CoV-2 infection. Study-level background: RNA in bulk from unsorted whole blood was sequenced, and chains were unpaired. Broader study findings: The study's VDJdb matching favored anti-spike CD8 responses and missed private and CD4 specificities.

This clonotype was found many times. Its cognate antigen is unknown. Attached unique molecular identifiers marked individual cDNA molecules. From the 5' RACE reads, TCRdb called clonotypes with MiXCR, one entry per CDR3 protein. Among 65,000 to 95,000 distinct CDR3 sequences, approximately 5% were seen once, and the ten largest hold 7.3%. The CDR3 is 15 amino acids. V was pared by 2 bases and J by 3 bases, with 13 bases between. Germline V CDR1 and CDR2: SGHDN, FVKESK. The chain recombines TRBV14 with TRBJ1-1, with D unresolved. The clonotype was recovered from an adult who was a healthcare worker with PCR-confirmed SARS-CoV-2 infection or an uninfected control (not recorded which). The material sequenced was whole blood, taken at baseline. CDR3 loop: CASSQIRAAYTEAFF. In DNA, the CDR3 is TGTGCCAGCAGCCAAATTAGGGCAGCATACACTGAAGCTTTCTTT.